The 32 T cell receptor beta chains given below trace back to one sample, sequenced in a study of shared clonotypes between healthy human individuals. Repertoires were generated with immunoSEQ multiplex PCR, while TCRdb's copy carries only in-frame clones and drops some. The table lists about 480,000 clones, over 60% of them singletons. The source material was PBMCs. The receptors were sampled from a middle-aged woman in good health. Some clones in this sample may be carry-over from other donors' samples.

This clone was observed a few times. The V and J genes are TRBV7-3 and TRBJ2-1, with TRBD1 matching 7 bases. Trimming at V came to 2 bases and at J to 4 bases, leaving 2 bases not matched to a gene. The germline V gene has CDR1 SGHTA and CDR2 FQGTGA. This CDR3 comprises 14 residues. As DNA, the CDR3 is TGTGCCAGCAGCTTAGGGACAGCTTACAATGAGCAGTTCTTC. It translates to CASSLGTAYNEQFF.

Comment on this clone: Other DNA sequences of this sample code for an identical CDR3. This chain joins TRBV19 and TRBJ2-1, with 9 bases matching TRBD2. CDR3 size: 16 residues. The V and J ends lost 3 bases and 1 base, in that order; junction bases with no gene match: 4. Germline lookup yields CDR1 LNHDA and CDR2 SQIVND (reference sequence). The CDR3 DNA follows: TGTGCCAGTAGTATTGATCTAGCGGGGTCCTACAATGAGCAGTTCTTC. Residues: CASSIDLAGSYNEQFF.

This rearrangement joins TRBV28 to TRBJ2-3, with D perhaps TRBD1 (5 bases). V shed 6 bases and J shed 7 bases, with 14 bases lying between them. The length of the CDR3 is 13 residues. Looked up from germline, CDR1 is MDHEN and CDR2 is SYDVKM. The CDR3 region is CASRLGPVNTQYF. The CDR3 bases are TGTGCCAGCAGACTGGGGCCGGTAAATACGCAGTATTTT. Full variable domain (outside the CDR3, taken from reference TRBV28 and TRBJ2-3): DVKVTQSSRYLVKRTGEKVFLECVQDMDHENMFWYRQDPGLGLRLIYFSYDVKMKEKGDIPEGYSVSREKKERFSLILESASTNQTSMYLCASRLGPVNTQYFGPGTRLTVL.

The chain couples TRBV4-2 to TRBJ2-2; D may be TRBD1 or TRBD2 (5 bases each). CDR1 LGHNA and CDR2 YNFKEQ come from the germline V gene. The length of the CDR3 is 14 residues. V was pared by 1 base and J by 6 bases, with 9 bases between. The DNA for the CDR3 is TGTGCCAGCAGCCAAGCGGGACCAGCCGGGGAGCTGTTTTTT. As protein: CASSQAGPAGELFF.

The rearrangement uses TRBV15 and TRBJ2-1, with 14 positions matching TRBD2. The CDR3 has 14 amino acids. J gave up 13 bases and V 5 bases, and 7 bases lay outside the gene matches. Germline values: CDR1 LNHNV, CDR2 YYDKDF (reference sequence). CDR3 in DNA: TGTGCCACCAGCGGGGGACTAGCGGGAGAGTCTCAGTTCTTC. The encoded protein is CATSGGLAGESQFF.

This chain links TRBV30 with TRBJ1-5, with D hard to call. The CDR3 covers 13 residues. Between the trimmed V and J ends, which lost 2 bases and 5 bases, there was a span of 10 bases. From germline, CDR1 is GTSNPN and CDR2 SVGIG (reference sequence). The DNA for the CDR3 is TGTGCCTGGAGTAGGCAGGTCGATCAGCCCCAGCATTTT. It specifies CAWSRQVDQPQHF.

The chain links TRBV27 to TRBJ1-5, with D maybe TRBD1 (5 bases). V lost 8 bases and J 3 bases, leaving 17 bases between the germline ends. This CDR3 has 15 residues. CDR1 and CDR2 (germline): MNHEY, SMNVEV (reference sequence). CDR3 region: CASGLRDVPNQPQHF. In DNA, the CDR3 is TGTGCCAGCGGACTGAGGGACGTACCCAATCAGCCCCAGCATTTT.

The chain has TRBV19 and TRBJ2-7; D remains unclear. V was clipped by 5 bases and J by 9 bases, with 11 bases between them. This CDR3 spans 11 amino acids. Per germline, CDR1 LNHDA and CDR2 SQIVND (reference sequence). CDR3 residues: CASSLGPVQYF. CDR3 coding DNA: TGTGCCAGTAGTCTTGGACCGGTGCAGTACTTC.

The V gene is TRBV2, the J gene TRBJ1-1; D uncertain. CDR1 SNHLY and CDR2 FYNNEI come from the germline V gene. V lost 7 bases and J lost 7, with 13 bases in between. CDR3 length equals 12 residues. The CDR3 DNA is TGTGCCAGCACCCGACAAAGTCATGAAGCTTTCTTT. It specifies CASTRQSHEAFF.

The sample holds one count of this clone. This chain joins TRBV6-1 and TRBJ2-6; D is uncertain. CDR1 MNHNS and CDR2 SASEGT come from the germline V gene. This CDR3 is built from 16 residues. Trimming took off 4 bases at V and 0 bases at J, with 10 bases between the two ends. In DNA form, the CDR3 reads TGTGCCAGCAGTGCGGACGGTAACTCTGGGGCCAACGTCCTGACTTTC. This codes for CASSADGNSGANVLTF.

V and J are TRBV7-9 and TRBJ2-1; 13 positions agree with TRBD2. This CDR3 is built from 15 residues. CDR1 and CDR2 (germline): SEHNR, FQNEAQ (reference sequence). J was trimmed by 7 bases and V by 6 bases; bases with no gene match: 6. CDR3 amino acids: CASSLTSGRANEQFF. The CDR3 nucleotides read TGTGCCAGCAGTCTAACTAGCGGGAGGGCAAATGAGCAGTTCTTC.

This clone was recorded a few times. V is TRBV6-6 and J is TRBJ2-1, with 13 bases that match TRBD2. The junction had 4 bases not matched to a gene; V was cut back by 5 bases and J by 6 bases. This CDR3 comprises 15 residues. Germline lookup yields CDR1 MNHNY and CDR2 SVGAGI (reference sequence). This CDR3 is CASSRGLAGVNEQFF. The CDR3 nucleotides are TGTGCCAGCAGTCGCGGACTAGCGGGAGTCAATGAGCAGTTCTTC.

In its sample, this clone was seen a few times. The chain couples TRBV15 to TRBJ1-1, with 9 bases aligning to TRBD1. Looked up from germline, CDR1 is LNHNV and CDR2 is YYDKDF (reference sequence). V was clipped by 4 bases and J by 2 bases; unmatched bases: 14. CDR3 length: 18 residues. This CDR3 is CATSIMPGQGLLNTEAFF. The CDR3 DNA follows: TGTGCCACCAGCATAATGCCGGGACAGGGACTGTTAAACACTGAAGCTTTCTTT.

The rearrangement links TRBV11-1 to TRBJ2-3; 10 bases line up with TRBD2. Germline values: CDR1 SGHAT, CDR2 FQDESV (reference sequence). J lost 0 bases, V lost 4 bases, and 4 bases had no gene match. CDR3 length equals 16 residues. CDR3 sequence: CASSSGLAPSTDTQYF. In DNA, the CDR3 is TGTGCCAGCAGCTCGGGACTAGCGCCTAGCACAGATACGCAGTATTTT.

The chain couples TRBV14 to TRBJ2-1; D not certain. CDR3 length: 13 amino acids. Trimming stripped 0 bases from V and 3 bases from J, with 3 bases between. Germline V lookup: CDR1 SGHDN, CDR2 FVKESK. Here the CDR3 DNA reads TGTGCCAGCAGCCAAGAGGGCTACAATGAGCAGTTCTTC. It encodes CASSQEGYNEQFF.

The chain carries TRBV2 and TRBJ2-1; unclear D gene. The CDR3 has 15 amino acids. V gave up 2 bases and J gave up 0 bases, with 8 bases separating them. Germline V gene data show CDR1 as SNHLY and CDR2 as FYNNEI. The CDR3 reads CASSESPSSYNEQFF. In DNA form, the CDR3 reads TGTGCCAGCAGTGAATCCCCGAGCTCCTACAATGAGCAGTTCTTC. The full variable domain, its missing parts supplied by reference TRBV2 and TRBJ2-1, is EPEVTQTPSHQVTQMGQEVILRCVPISNHLYFYWYRQILGQKVEFLVSFYNNEISEKSEIFDDQFSVERPDGSNFTLKIRSTKLEDSAMYFCASSESPSSYNEQFFGPGTRLTVL.

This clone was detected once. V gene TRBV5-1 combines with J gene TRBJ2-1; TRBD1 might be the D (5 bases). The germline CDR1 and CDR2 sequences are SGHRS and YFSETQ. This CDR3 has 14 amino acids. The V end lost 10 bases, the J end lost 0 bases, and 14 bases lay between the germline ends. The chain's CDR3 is CASKQVGSYNEQFF. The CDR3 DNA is TGCGCCTCCAAACAGGTGGGCTCCTACAATGAGCAGTTCTTC.

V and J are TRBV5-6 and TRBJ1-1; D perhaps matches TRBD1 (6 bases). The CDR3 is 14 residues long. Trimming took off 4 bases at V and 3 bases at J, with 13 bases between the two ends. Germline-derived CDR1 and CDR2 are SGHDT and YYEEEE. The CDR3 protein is CASSPGGLDTEAFF. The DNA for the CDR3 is TGTGCCAGCAGCCCTGGGGGCCTGGACACTGAAGCTTTCTTT.

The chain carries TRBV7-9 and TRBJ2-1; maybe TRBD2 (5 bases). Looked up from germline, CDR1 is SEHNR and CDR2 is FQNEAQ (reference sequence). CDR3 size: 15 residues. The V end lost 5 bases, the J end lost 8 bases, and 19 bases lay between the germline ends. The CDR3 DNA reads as TGTGCCAGCAGCCCTCGGGATCGCCCCACGGATGAGCAGTTCTTC. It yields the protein CASSPRDRPTDEQFF.

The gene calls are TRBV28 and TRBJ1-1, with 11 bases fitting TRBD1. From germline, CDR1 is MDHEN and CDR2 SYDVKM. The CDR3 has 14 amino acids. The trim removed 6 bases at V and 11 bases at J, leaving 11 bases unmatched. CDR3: CASRRFIRDRGAFF. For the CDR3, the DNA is TGTGCCAGCAGACGATTCATCCGGGACAGGGGGGCTTTCTTT.

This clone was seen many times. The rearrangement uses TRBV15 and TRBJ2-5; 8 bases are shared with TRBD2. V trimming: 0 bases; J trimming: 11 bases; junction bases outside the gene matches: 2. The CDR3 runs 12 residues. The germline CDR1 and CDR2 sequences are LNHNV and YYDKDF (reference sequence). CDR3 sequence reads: CATSRDGTSQYF. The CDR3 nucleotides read TGTGCCACCAGCAGAGATGGGACTAGTCAGTACTTC.

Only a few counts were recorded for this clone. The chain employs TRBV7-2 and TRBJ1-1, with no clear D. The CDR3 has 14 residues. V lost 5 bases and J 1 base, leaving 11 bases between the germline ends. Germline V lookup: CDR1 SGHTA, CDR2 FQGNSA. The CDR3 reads CASSRGLKNTEAFF. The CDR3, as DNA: TGTGCCAGCAGCCGGGGATTAAAGAACACTGAAGCTTTCTTT.

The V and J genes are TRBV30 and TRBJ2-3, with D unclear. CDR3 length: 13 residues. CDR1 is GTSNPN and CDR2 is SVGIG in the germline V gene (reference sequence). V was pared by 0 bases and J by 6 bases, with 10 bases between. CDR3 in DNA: TGTGCCTGGAGTGTCCCGGGTGGGGATACGCAGTATTTT. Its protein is CAWSVPGGDTQYF. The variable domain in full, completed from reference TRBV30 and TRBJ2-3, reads SQTIHQWPATLVQPVGSPLSLECTVEGTSNPNLYWYRQAAGRGLQLLFYSVGIGQISSEVPQNLSASRPQDRQFILSSKKLLLSDSGFYLCAWSVPGGDTQYFGPGTRLTVL.

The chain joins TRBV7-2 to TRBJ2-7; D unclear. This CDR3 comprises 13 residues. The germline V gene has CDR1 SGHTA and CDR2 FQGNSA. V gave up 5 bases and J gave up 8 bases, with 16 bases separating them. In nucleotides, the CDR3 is TGTGCCAGCAGCCCTGCGTTTCGCATGCAGCAGTACTTC. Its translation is CASSPAFRMQQYF.

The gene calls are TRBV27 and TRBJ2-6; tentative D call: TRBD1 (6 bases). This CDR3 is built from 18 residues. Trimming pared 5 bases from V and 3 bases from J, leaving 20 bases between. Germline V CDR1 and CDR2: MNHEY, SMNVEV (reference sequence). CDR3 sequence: CASSPRAGAHNGANVLTF. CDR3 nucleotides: TGTGCCAGCAGTCCTCGGGCAGGGGCCCATAATGGGGCCAACGTCCTGACTTTC.

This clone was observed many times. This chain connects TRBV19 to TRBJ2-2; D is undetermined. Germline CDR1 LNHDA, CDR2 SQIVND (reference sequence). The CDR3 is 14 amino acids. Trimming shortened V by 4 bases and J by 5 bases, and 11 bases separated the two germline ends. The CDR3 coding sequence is TGTGCCAGTAGTAATCAGGTGCCAACCGGGGAGCTGTTTTTT. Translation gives CASSNQVPTGELFF.

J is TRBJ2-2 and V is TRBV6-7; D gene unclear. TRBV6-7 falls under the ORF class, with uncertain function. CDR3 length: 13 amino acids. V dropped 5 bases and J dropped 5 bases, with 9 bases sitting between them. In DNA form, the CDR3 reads TGTGCCAGCAGTACACCTGAAACCGGGGAGCTGTTTTTT. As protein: CASSTPETGELFF.

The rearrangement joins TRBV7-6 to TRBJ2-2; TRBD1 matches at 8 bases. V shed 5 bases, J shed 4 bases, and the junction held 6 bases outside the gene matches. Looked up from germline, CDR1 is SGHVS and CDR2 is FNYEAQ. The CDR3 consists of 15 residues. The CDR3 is CASSTWTGPTGELFF. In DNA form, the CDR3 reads TGTGCCAGCAGCACCTGGACAGGGCCCACCGGGGAGCTGTTTTTT.

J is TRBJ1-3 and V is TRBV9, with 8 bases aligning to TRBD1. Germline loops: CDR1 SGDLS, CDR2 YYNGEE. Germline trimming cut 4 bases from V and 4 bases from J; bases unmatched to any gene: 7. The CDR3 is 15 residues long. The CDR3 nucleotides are TGTGCCAGCAGCAATCGGGACAGGCCCGGAAACACCATATATTTT. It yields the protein CASSNRDRPGNTIYF.

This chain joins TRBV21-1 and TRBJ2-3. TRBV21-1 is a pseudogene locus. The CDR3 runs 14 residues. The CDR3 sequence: CASSSRISTDTQYF. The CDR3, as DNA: TGTGCCAGCAGCTCCCGGATTAGCACAGATACGCAGTATTTT.

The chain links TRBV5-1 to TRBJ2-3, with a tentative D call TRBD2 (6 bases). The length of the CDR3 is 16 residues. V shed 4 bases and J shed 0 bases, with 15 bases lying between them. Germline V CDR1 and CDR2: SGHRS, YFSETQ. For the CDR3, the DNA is TGCGCCAGCAGCCCCGGACTAACTCCTAGCACAGATACGCAGTATTTT. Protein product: CASSPGLTPSTDTQYF.

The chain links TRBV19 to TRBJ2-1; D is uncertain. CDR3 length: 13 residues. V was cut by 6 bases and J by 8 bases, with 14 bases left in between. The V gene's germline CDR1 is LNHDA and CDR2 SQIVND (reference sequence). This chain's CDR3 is CASSHRRTYEQFF. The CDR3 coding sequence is TGTGCCAGTAGCCATCGGCGGACGTATGAGCAGTTCTTC.